Below, one T cell receptor (beta chain) is given with its context. Its antigen is still unknown. This specimen belongs to a study of cytomegalovirus exposure and HLA in healthy donors. Study findings and constraints: In vitro assays verified that a few CMV-associated chains recognized CMV antigens specifically.

The PCR employed 60 Vbeta primers together with 13 Jbeta primers. Data came from immunoSEQ multiplex PCR; TCRdb stores just in-frame clones and leaves some out. The table has about 210,000 clones, about four fifths seen once. The germline V gene has CDR1 SEHNR and CDR2 FQNEAQ (reference sequence). V shed 1 base and J 1 base; nucleotides not matched to a gene: 8. This CDR3 is built from 17 residues. V is TRBV7-9 and J is TRBJ1-1, with 8 bases aligning to TRBD1. The source of this sequence is a middle-aged man in good health and CMV-seropositive. The specimen was PBMCs. The CDR3 DNA reads as TGTGCCAGCAGCTTAGGGAGGGGGACAGGTGGGAACACTGAAGCTTTCTTT. Its translation: CASSLGRGTGGNTEAFF.